This T cell receptor (beta chain) was obtained from a study of CD8 T cells in ankylosing spondylitis. This clonotype was found many times. TCRdb re-called the 5' RACE reads with MiXCR, one entry per CDR3 protein. The profile shows under 300,000 distinct CDR3 sequences, 10% to 13% of them singletons. The CDR3 extends over 16 amino acids. The ends lost 3 bases at V and 2 bases at J; junction bases unmatched: 1. Sequences were obtained from blood, either unsorted or a sorted T cell fraction (not recorded which). This TCR was recovered from a male donor with ankylosing spondylitis or in good health (not recorded which). V usage is TRBV12-3 or TRBV12-4 and J usage is TRBJ2-7, with 16 bases lining up with TRBD2. Written as DNA, the CDR3 is TGTGCCAGCAGTTTTGGGACTAGCGGGAGGGCCTACGAGCAGTACTTC. Its translation: CASSFGTSGRAYEQYF.